The 2 T cell receptor beta chains in this list originate from one sample, sequenced in a study of T-cell reconstitution after alpha-beta-depleted transplantation in children. As it was prepared, the TCRbeta library received unique molecular identifiers. TCRdb re-called the PCR reads with MiXCR, one entry per CDR3 protein. Of around 490,000 distinct CDR3 sequences detected, about an eighth appear once; the ten largest clones hold roughly 15%. The specimen was PBMCs, mostly from graft donor cells, collected 180 days after TCRalphabeta/CD19-depleted stem cell transplant. These receptors were taken from a female patient between 2 and 15 years old who had a stem cell transplant for aplastic anemia, so the T cells may come from the graft donor.

The rearrangement links TRBV5-1 to TRBJ2-1, with D uncertain. Trimming pared 0 bases from V and 2 bases from J, leaving 9 bases between. The V gene's germline CDR1 is SGHRS and CDR2 YFSETQ. The CDR3 runs 15 residues. CDR3 nucleotides: TGCGCCAGCAGCTTGGCTCTAACGACCTACAATGAGCAGTTCTTC. It codes for CASSLALTTYNEQFF.

This clonotype came up a few times. V is TRBV20-1 and J is TRBJ2-1, with TRBD2 matching 7 bases. V shed 3 bases, J shed 4 bases, and the junction held 6 bases outside the gene matches. CDR1 and CDR2 (germline): DFQATT, SNEGSKA (reference sequence). The CDR3 loop spans 14 amino acids. The CDR3 is CSASTGRGYNEQFF. In DNA, the CDR3 is TGCAGTGCTAGTACGGGGAGGGGTTACAATGAGCAGTTCTTC.